The T cell receptor beta chain under discussion was sequenced for a study of T cell responses to AZD1222 COVID-19 vaccine. Here immunoSEQ multiplex PCR was the method, and the copy in TCRdb shows in-frame clones only, minus some. The sample contains about 130,000 clones, over 90% of which appear only once. Study-level results: Nearly half of the spike-specific TCRs reportedly recognize variant regions that carry no mutations. Spike-specific TCR breadth and depth grew following two AZD1222 doses.

About this clone itself: As yet, its antigen is unknown.

The germline CDR1 and CDR2 sequences are MDHEN and SYDVKM. This CDR3 region has 14 residues. V lost 5 bases, J lost 7 bases, and 18 bases lay in between. The V call is TRBV28, the J call TRBJ2-7; TRBD2 might be the D (6 bases). The specimen comprised peripheral blood, sampled on day 0 of AZD1222 vaccination. This TCR was recovered from an adult in good health. The CDR3 nucleotides read TGTGCCAGCAGTCCGCGGAGAACGGCGGGAGAGCAGTACTTC. Translation gives CASSPRRTAGEQYF.